This T cell receptor (beta chain) was profiled in a study of PD-1 blockade in mismatch repair-deficient tumors. Background on the study: All were previously treated, progressing patients with 12 mismatch repair-deficient cancer types.

Germline V gene data show CDR1 as MNHEY and CDR2 as SVGAGI. V was clipped by 3 bases and J by 4 bases, with 10 bases between them. This CDR3 region has 14 residues. Here immunoSEQ multiplex PCR was the method, and the copy in TCRdb shows in-frame clones only, minus some. This sample has about 120,000 clones, with 65% to 80% found just once. The starting material was peripheral blood, obtained roughly 13 months after starting pembrolizumab. V usage is TRBV6-5 and J usage is TRBJ1-3, with D unresolved. The source of this sequence is an adult with mismatch repair-deficient cancer. The CDR3 here is CASSYSITGNTIYF. The CDR3 nucleotides are TGTGCCAGCAGTTATTCGATAACGGGAAACACCATATATTTT.